One sample yielded the 22 T cell receptor beta chains listed below, sequenced in a study of T cell responses to AZD1222 COVID-19 vaccine. Data came from immunoSEQ multiplex PCR; TCRdb stores just in-frame clones and leaves some out. The table lists over 50,000 clones, around 89% of them singletons. The starting material was peripheral blood, obtained 28 days after the second AZD1222 dose. The receptors come from an adult who received the AZD1222 COVID-19 vaccine.

On this clone itself: The same CDR3 also results from other DNA sequences found in this sample. This chain joins TRBV12-3 or TRBV12-4 and TRBJ1-5; D remains unclear. CDR3 length equals 13 residues. Trimming stripped 3 bases from V and 5 bases from J, with 8 bases between. The CDR3 here is CASSLGNHQPQHF. The CDR3, as DNA: TGTGCCAGCAGTTTGGGAAACCATCAGCCCCAGCATTTT.

V gene TRBV24-1 combines with J gene TRBJ2-7; D is perhaps TRBD2 (6 bases). The ends were cut back, 7 bases at V and 4 bases at J, with 7 bases in the middle. Germline V gene data show CDR1 as KGHDR and CDR2 as SFDVKD. The CDR3 extends over 11 amino acids. CDR3 sequence: CATSRGYEQYF. The CDR3 coding sequence is TGTGCCACCAGCCGGGGGTACGAGCAGTACTTC.

The chain uses TRBV18 and TRBJ1-4; TRBD1 matches 7 bases. J lost 8 bases, V lost 3 bases, and 9 bases had no gene match. This CDR3 contains 15 residues. Germline values: CDR1 KGHSH, CDR2 LQKENI. The CDR3 is CASSPSTGRNEKLFF. The CDR3, as DNA: TGTGCCAGCTCACCTTCGACAGGGCGGAACGAAAAACTGTTTTTT.

The chain links TRBV9 to TRBJ2-2; D is unresolved. The CDR3 has 13 residues. Germline-derived CDR1 and CDR2 are SGDLS and YYNGEE. V lost 2 bases and J 6 bases, leaving 8 bases between the germline ends. CDR3 coding DNA: TGTGCCAGCAGCGTGGCCACCTCCGGGGAGCTGTTTTTT. This gives the protein CASSVATSGELFF.

The V gene is TRBV10-1, the J gene TRBJ2-1, with TRBD2 matching 11 bases. Germline assignment: CDR1 WNHNN and CDR2 SYGVQD (reference sequence). V trimming: 5 bases; J trimming: 7 bases; junction bases outside the gene matches: 10. The CDR3 has 16 residues. This CDR3 reads CASSQVAGGRRNEQFF. The CDR3 region has the DNA TGCGCCAGCAGTCAAGTAGCGGGAGGGCGGAGGAATGAGCAGTTCTTC.

This chain joins TRBV7-9 and TRBJ1-1, with D possibly being TRBD1 (5 bases). Germline CDR1 and CDR2: SEHNR and FQNEAQ (reference sequence). The V end lost 3 bases, the J end lost 0 bases, and 5 bases lay between the germline ends. The CDR3 spans 13 residues. The CDR3 nucleotides are TGTGCCAGCAGCTTGGACATGAACACTGAAGCTTTCTTT. This codes for CASSLDMNTEAFF.

The chain has TRBV27 and TRBJ2-7; no firm D call. The CDR3 has 14 amino acids. Deletions cut 5 bases from V and 3 bases from J, with 14 bases between. Germline assignment: CDR1 MNHEY and CDR2 SMNVEV (reference sequence). CDR3 nucleotide sequence: TGTGCCAGCAGTCCATACAGACGCCTCTACGAGCAGTACTTC. Protein product: CASSPYRRLYEQYF.

CDR3 bases: TGTGCCAGCAGCTCAAGACTAGCGGGAGTAGATACGCAGTATTTT. Protein sequence: CASSSRLAGVDTQYF. The chain has TRBV27 and TRBJ2-3; 12 bases fit TRBD2. The CDR3 is made up of 15 amino acids. Trimming at V came to 6 bases and at J to 5 bases, leaving 6 bases not matched to a gene. Germline-derived CDR1 and CDR2 are MNHEY and SMNVEV (reference sequence).

CDR3 DNA: TGTGCCAGCAGCTTAACTAGCGGGTCCTCCTCCTACAATGAGCAGTTCTTC. This sequence encodes CASSLTSGSSSYNEQFF. V and J are TRBV7-3 and TRBJ2-1; 7 bases match TRBD2. CDR3 size: 17 residues. Germline CDR1 SGHTA, CDR2 FQGTGA. Trimming removed 0 bases from V and 0 bases from J; junction bases left unmatched: 5.

The chain couples TRBV7-2 to TRBJ2-1; 7 nucleotides agree with TRBD2. The germline gives CDR1 SGHTA, CDR2 FQGNSA. The CDR3 runs 17 residues. The junction had 12 bases not matched to a gene; V was cut back by 1 base and J by 6 bases. The CDR3 region is CASSLGPGGRGGNEQFF. DNA of the CDR3: TGTGCCAGCAGCTTAGGTCCGGGCGGGAGAGGAGGCAATGAGCAGTTCTTC.

The chain recombines TRBV4-1 with TRBJ2-2; the D gene is possibly TRBD2 (6 bases). Trimming took off 0 bases at V and 6 bases at J, with 17 bases between the two ends. Germline CDR1 reads MGHRA; CDR2 reads YSYEKL. The CDR3 covers 17 residues. The CDR3 here is CASSQDGAGRVPGELFF. CDR3 nucleotide sequence: TGCGCCAGCAGCCAAGATGGCGCGGGAAGGGTTCCCGGGGAGCTGTTTTTT.

This clone was found once. The chain joins TRBV10-3 to TRBJ2-5, with 7 bases identical to TRBD2. Germline V gene lookup returns CDR1 ENHRY and CDR2 SYGVKD. The CDR3 covers 14 residues. Germline trimming cut 9 bases from V and 2 bases from J; bases unmatched to any gene: 9. CDR3 sequence: CAIGAPGGQETQYF. The CDR3 DNA reads TGTGCCATTGGGGCGCCCGGGGGGCAAGAGACCCAGTACTTC.

The V and J genes are TRBV6-6 and TRBJ2-3, with TRBD1 matching over 7 bases. The V gene's germline CDR1 is MNHNY and CDR2 SVGAGI (reference sequence). This CDR3 is 15 amino acids long. After removal of 0 bases from V and 2 bases from J, the junction contained 2 bases not matched to a gene. The CDR3 here is CASSYSGTATDTQYF. DNA for the CDR3: TGTGCCAGCAGTTACTCGGGGACAGCCACAGATACGCAGTATTTT.

This chain links TRBV19 with TRBJ2-7; D remains unclear. Germline loops: CDR1 LNHDA, CDR2 SQIVND (reference sequence). The V end was cut by 4 bases, the J end by 0 bases, with 13 bases between. This CDR3 comprises 15 residues. This chain's CDR3 is CASSSAVSSSYEQYF. DNA of the CDR3: TGTGCCAGTAGTAGCGCCGTCAGTAGCTCCTACGAGCAGTACTTC. The variable domain in full, with the rest retrieved from reference TRBV19 and TRBJ2-7, is DGGITQSPKYLFRKEGQNVTLSCEQNLNHDAMYWYRQDPGQGLRLIYYSQIVNDFQKGDIAEGYSVSREKKESFPLTVTSAQKNPTAFYLCASSSAVSSSYEQYFGPGTRLTVT.

The J gene is TRBJ2-2, the V gene TRBV7-7; D perhaps matches TRBD1 (6 bases). Germline V lookup: CDR1 SSHAT, CDR2 FNYEAQ (reference sequence). The CDR3 runs 14 residues. V lost 0 bases and J lost 7, with 9 bases in between. This CDR3 reads CASSLAQGRGELFF. DNA of the CDR3: TGTGCCAGCAGCTTAGCTCAGGGGCGCGGGGAGCTGTTTTTT.

The genes are TRBV28 and TRBJ2-5; 7 nucleotides line up with TRBD2. J was trimmed by 2 bases and V by 8 bases; bases with no gene match: 8. CDR1 is MDHEN, CDR2 SYDVKM, per germline. This CDR3 is 14 amino acids long. The CDR3: CASGLAEGQETQYF. The CDR3 region has the DNA TGTGCCAGCGGCCTAGCGGAGGGGCAAGAGACCCAGTACTTC.

J is TRBJ1-6 and V is TRBV11-2, with D possibly TRBD1 on 5 matching bases. This CDR3 is 14 amino acids long. The V gene's germline CDR1 is SGHAT and CDR2 FQNNGV. V lost 3 bases and J lost 7, with 10 bases in between. The CDR3 coding sequence is TGTGCCAGCAGCTTTAATCGGGGGAATTCACCCCTCCACTTT. Encoded protein: CASSFNRGNSPLHF.

CDR3 in amino acids: CASSSTRIAGGGNEQFF. DNA for the CDR3: TGCGCCAGCAGCTCGACACGCATAGCGGGTGGGGGGAATGAGCAGTTCTTC. The rearrangement uses TRBV4-1 and TRBJ2-1; 7 bases match TRBD2. The CDR3 loop spans 17 amino acids. Germline CDR1 MGHRA, CDR2 YSYEKL. Germline trimming cut 5 bases from V and 7 bases from J; bases unmatched to any gene: 17.

The J gene is TRBJ2-7, the V gene TRBV2; tentatively, D is TRBD2 (6 bases). The V gene's germline CDR1 is SNHLY and CDR2 FYNNEI. The CDR3 spans 15 residues. The V end was cut by 6 bases, the J end by 2 bases, with 17 bases between. CDR3 nucleotides: TGTGCCAGCAGCCCCACTAGCTTGAATGCCTACGAGCAGTACTTC. It encodes CASSPTSLNAYEQYF.

The chain employs TRBV4-1 and TRBJ2-1, with TRBD2 matching over 10 bases. CDR1 is MGHRA and CDR2 is YSYEKL in the germline V gene. The V segment lost 3 bases and the J segment 1 base; nucleotides outside the gene matches: 9. The CDR3 sequence is 18 residues long. In nucleotides, the CDR3 is TGCGCCAGCAGCCAGCCGAGGGCGGGACTAGCGTCCTACAATGAGCAGTTCTTC. Amino acid sequence: CASSQPRAGLASYNEQFF.

The V gene is TRBV9, the J gene TRBJ2-3, with a weak D call TRBD2 (6 bases). The CDR3 runs to 16 residues. CDR1 SGDLS and CDR2 YYNGEE come from the germline V gene. V shed 2 bases and J shed 3 bases, with 16 bases lying between them. Here the CDR3 reads CASSVLPAGRTDTQYF. CDR3 coding DNA: TGTGCCAGCAGCGTCTTGCCTGCGGGAAGGACAGATACGCAGTATTTT. The entire variable domain, with the rest obtained from reference TRBV9 and TRBJ2-3, is as follows: DSGVTQTPKHLITATGQRVTLRCSPRSGDLSVYWYQQSLDQGLQFLIQYYNGEERAKGNILERFSAQQFPDLHSELNLSSLELGDSALYFCASSVLPAGRTDTQYFGPGTRLTVL.

The chain combines TRBV10-2 with TRBJ1-5; unclear D gene. This CDR3 spans 14 amino acids. Germline CDR1 reads WSHSY; CDR2 reads SAAADI. The V end was cut by 5 bases, the J end by 4 bases, with 12 bases between. The CDR3 DNA reads TGCGCCAGCAGTTTCAGATACGAAAATCAGCCCCAGCATTTT. Its translation: CASSFRYENQPQHF.